The next 29 T cell receptor beta chains were all read from a single sample in a study of regulatory T cells in long-lasting Graves disease (dated by TCRdb to about 2021). In the paper's terms, the time point label means: newly diagnosed GD, antithyroid drugs for less than 3 months. For both TCR sequencing and RNA sequencing, RNA was extracted from PBMCs using TRIzol. Library preparation used multiplex PCR. The run used an Illumina HiSeq 4000. CDR3 regions were amplified by Arm-PCR with iRepertoire HTBI primers to construct TCR beta libraries. Starting from the raw public reads, TCRdb applied fastp trimming at Q25, assembled clones with MiXCR and retained in-frame beta chains. Duplicate CDR3 protein sequences are folded into a single record with the most common DNA and genes. Here the sample has around 400,000 distinct CDR3 sequences; about 15% occur a single time. The ten largest clones take up about 8% of the sample.

This same sample was also part of a study on T cells in Graves' hyperthyroidism and ophthalmopathy.

The sample consisted of peripheral blood mononuclear cells (PBMCs), taken at new diagnosis, from a patient treated with antithyroid drugs. These receptors were collected from a woman in her 40s with Graves disease. Donor details come from another sample of the same person, matched by shared clones.

This clonotype appeared many times. CDR3 in amino acids: CASSTTSVFDRGASASNQPQHF. CDR3 bases: TGTGCCAGCAGTACCACCTCGGTATTTGACAGAGGAGCCAGTGCTAGCAATCAGCCCCAGCATTTT. The chain uses TRBV28 and TRBJ1-5; D is possibly TRBD1 (5 bases). Trimming removed 5 bases from V and 0 bases from J, with 32 bases in between. The CDR3 runs 22 residues. Germline V lookup: CDR1 MDHEN, CDR2 SYDVKM.

The gene calls are TRBV28 and TRBJ2-7; tentatively, D is TRBD1 or TRBD2 (7 bases each). The CDR3 has 16 amino acids. V shed 6 bases and J shed 4 bases, with 22 bases lying between them. The germline gives CDR1 MDHEN, CDR2 SYDVKM. The CDR3 sequence: CASSDTGGTESYEQYF. CDR3 DNA: TGTGCCAGCAGCGACACCGGGGGGACAGAAAGTTACGAGCAGTACTTC.

This clonotype has more than one count but fewer than ten. V is TRBV12-3 or TRBV12-4 and J is TRBJ2-7; D possibly matches TRBD1 or TRBD2 (5 bases each). The length of the CDR3 is 18 residues. The V end lost 5 bases, the J end lost 4 bases, and 27 bases lay between the germline ends. The CDR3 bases are TGTGCCAGCAGTCCAGGGCGCCGGGGCTTTAACGTACGATACGAGCAGTACTTC. Encoded protein: CASSPGRRGFNVRYEQYF.

This clonotype was observed at least ten times. The chain recombines TRBV12-3 or TRBV12-4 with TRBJ2-3, with D uncertain. The germline V and J ends were trimmed by 5 bases and 3 bases, with 15 bases remaining between them. CDR3 length: 15 amino acids. DNA of the CDR3: TGTGCCAGCAGTACCAGAACGGTCGGGACAGATACGCAGTATTTT. Protein: CASSTRTVGTDTQYF.

Points on this clonotype: A much larger clone lies a single base off, so this may be a read error. V is TRBV29-1 and J is TRBJ2-7; D gene ambiguous. The germline CDR1 and CDR2 sequences are SQVTM and ANQGSEA. V lost 7 bases and J lost 0, with 13 bases in between. This CDR3 is built from 13 residues. The CDR3 DNA follows: TGCAGCGCGGGCAACACAAGCTCCTACGAGCAGTACTTC. This codes for CSAGNTSSYEQYF.

This clonotype was recorded many times. This chain joins TRBV2 and TRBJ2-7; tentatively, D is TRBD1 (6 bases). The germline V and J ends were trimmed by 9 bases and 4 bases, with 13 bases remaining between them. The CDR3 is 12 amino acids. Germline V CDR1 and CDR2: SNHLY, FYNNEI. The CDR3 is CASNRVSYEQYF. CDR3 in DNA: TGTGCCAGTAACAGGGTTTCGTACGAGCAGTACTTC.

In its sample, this clonotype was seen a few times. V usage is TRBV25-1 and J usage is TRBJ2-1; TRBD2 matches at 7 bases. The CDR3 spans 18 residues. The junction had 14 bases not matched to a gene; V was cut back by 6 bases and J by 0 bases. Germline V CDR1 and CDR2: MGHDK, SYGVNS. As DNA, the CDR3 is TGTGCCAGCAGACCGGGATTCGGGTTAGCGGGCTCCTACAATGAGCAGTTCTTC. Protein: CASRPGFGLAGSYNEQFF.

Ten or more counts support this clonotype. This chain connects TRBV7-3 to TRBJ2-7, with 12 nucleotides matching TRBD2. The germline CDR1 and CDR2 sequences are SGHTA and FQGTGA. The trim removed 5 bases at V and 5 bases at J, leaving 7 bases unmatched. This CDR3 contains 15 residues. The CDR3 protein is CASSPGLAGSNEQYF. The DNA for the CDR3 is TGTGCCAGCAGCCCCGGACTAGCGGGATCCAACGAGCAGTACTTC.

This clonotype appeared many times. Here the CDR3 DNA reads TGTGCCAGCAGGACGGGCTATAGCAATCAGCCCCAGCATTTT. It translates to CASRTGYSNQPQHF. V and J are TRBV6-1 and TRBJ1-5; D ambiguous. The V and J ends lost 6 bases and 0 bases respectively, with 9 bases between them. CDR1 is MNHNS and CDR2 is SASEGT in the germline V gene. This CDR3 contains 14 residues.

The table lists this clonotype with many counts. The V and J genes are TRBV28 and TRBJ2-7; unclear D gene. The CDR3 covers 16 residues. Germline CDR1 and CDR2: MDHEN and SYDVKM. V was pared by 3 bases and J by 3 bases, with 18 bases between. CDR3 region: CASSFSSQKKSYEQYF. Written as DNA, the CDR3 is TGTGCCAGCAGTTTCTCGAGTCAGAAAAAGAGCTACGAGCAGTACTTC.

In its sample, this clonotype was seen many times. This sequence joins TRBV5-4 and TRBJ2-7; 7 positions match TRBD2. From germline, CDR1 is SGHNT and CDR2 YYREEE (reference sequence). Trimming at V came to 4 bases and at J to 6 bases, leaving 10 bases not matched to a gene. The CDR3 contains 14 residues. The DNA for the CDR3 is TGTGCCAGCAGCCTCTTGGGAGGGAAAGGCGAGCAGTACTTC. This sequence encodes CASSLLGGKGEQYF.

This clonotype was found many times. This sequence joins TRBV28 and TRBJ2-4; 10 nucleotides agree with TRBD2. The germline gives CDR1 MDHEN, CDR2 SYDVKM. The CDR3 sequence is 20 residues long. With 6 bases clipped from V and 0 bases from J, the junction kept 17 bases outside the gene matches. The CDR3 region is CASSRETRTSGLVAKNIQYF. In DNA, the CDR3 is TGTGCCAGCAGCCGAGAAACTCGGACTAGCGGACTTGTAGCCAAAAACATTCAGTACTTC.

The chain couples TRBV6-1 to TRBJ1-5; possible D gene TRBD1, 5 bases. There are 14 residues in the CDR3. The germline V and J ends were trimmed by 6 bases and 7 bases, with 16 bases remaining between them. Germline CDR1 reads MNHNS; CDR2 reads SASEGT. The CDR3 loop reads CASSRWRGGQPQHF. The CDR3 DNA is TGTGCCAGCAGCCGTTGGAGGGGTGGACAGCCCCAGCATTTT.

The sample holds a few counts of this clonotype. The V call is TRBV10-2, the J call TRBJ2-7; possibly TRBD1 for D (5 bases). V shed 4 bases and J shed 2 bases, with 9 bases lying between them. Germline loops: CDR1 WSHSY, CDR2 SAAADI. This CDR3 has 13 residues. The CDR3 loop is CASSVSRAYEQYF. CDR3 nucleotides: TGCGCCAGCAGTGTATCCAGGGCCTACGAGCAGTACTTC.

Comment on this clonotype: Its ends do not fully match the called genes, so a read error is possible. V is TRBV11-3 and J is TRBJ2-7; TRBD2 matches 8 bases. This CDR3 region has 15 residues. Germline CDR1 and CDR2: SGHNT and YENEEA. This CDR3 reads CASGLIRGGGYEQYF. DNA for the CDR3: TGTGCCAGCGGCTTAATACGGGGGGGGGGCTACGAGCAGTACTTC. The variable domain in full, with the rest retrieved from reference TRBV11-3 and TRBJ2-7, is EAGVVQSPRYKIIEKKQPVAFWCNPISGHNTLYWYLQNLGQGPELLIRYENEEAVDDSQLPKDRFSAERLKGVDSTLKIQPAELGDSAVYLCASGLIRGGGYEQYFGPGTRLTVT.

The chain uses TRBV27 and TRBJ2-3, with no clear D. V was trimmed by 7 bases and J by 4 bases, leaving 6 bases between them. Germline loops: CDR1 MNHEY, CDR2 SMNVEV (reference sequence). The CDR3 contains 11 residues. The CDR3 DNA reads as TGTGCCAGCATCGTGGCAGATACGCAGTATTTT. Translated, it gives CASIVADTQYF.

The chain links TRBV12-3 or TRBV12-4 to TRBJ2-7; tentatively, D is TRBD1 (6 bases). The CDR3 sequence is 13 residues long. Trimming removed 7 bases from V and 5 bases from J, with 15 bases in between. The CDR3 DNA reads TGTGCCAGCACCCGAGACAGGTCTGACGAGCAGTACTTC. Its protein is CASTRDRSDEQYF.

The genes are TRBV19 and TRBJ2-7; 7 bases are shared with TRBD1. Losses at the gene ends were 10 bases for V and 0 bases for J; bases not matched to a gene: 6. The CDR3 contains 13 residues. Looked up from germline, CDR1 is LNHDA and CDR2 is SQIVND (reference sequence). The CDR3 region is CATAQGVSYEQYF. CDR3 nucleotides: TGTGCCACCGCGCAGGGGGTCTCCTACGAGCAGTACTTC.

This clonotype was seen a few times. V is TRBV28 and J is TRBJ1-5; D is uncertain. Per the germline V gene, CDR1 is MDHEN and CDR2 is SYDVKM. V gave up 6 bases and J gave up 3 bases, with 12 bases separating them. The CDR3 length is 14 residues. CDR3 in amino acids: CASSLDTDNQPQHF. The DNA for the CDR3 is TGTGCCAGCAGCCTCGACACGGACAATCAGCCCCAGCATTTT.

This clonotype was counted at least ten times. The chain has TRBV19 and TRBJ1-5; 10 bases align to TRBD1. Germline assignment: CDR1 LNHDA and CDR2 SQIVND (reference sequence). The J segment lost 4 bases and the V segment lost 5 bases, leaving 8 bases of the junction unmatched. This CDR3 has 16 residues. The DNA for the CDR3 is TGTGCCAGTAGTCCCCGGGACAGGGGATTGAATCAGCCCCAGCATTTT. It is translated as CASSPRDRGLNQPQHF.

In its sample, this clonotype was seen many times. The gene calls are TRBV12-3 or TRBV12-4 and TRBJ2-1, with TRBD2 matching over 12 bases. J was trimmed by 2 bases and V by 3 bases; bases with no gene match: 5. CDR3 size: 17 residues. CDR3 amino acids: CASSLSTSGRPYNEQFF. CDR3 sequence (DNA): TGTGCCAGCAGTTTGAGTACTAGCGGGAGGCCCTACAATGAGCAGTTCTTC.

This clonotype has only a few counts. The J gene is TRBJ2-1, the V gene TRBV27, with 11 bases aligning to TRBD1. This CDR3 contains 15 residues. V dropped 6 bases and J dropped 5; count of bases not matched to a gene: 6. Germline assignment: CDR1 MNHEY and CDR2 SMNVEV (reference sequence). The DNA of the CDR3 is TGTGCCAGCAGCCCCCGGGACAGGGGGAACAATGAGCAGTTCTTC. Amino acids: CASSPRDRGNNEQFF.

A note on this clonotype: A read error may be the cause here, since a much bigger clone is one base away. This chain's CDR3 is CTISTHGAGTGAGDTQYF. The CDR3 DNA is TGTACCATCAGCACCCACGGAGCCGGGACAGGGGCGGGGGATACGCAGTATTTT. The genes are TRBV10-3 and TRBJ2-3; 10 bases align to TRBD1. This CDR3 comprises 18 residues. Germline V lookup: CDR1 ENHRY, CDR2 SYGVKD.

This clonotype has a count of ten or more. This chain uses TRBV16 with TRBJ2-5; no clear D. V lost 2 bases, J lost 3 bases, and 16 bases lay in between. CDR1 KGHSY and CDR2 FQNENV come from the germline V gene. CDR3 length equals 16 residues. The CDR3 here is CASSQTHPRSKETQYF. CDR3 nucleotides: TGTGCCAGCAGCCAAACTCATCCGAGGTCCAAAGAGACCCAGTACTTC.

The sample holds many counts of this clonotype. The chain combines TRBV28 with TRBJ2-2, with no clear D. The CDR3 runs to 14 residues. The germline V and J ends were trimmed by 1 base and 7 bases, with 10 bases remaining between them. Germline CDR1 reads MDHEN; CDR2 reads SYDVKM. CDR3 loop: CASSLSQSGGELFF. The CDR3, as DNA: TGTGCCAGCAGTTTATCACAGTCCGGCGGGGAGCTGTTTTTT.

This chain joins TRBV12-3 or TRBV12-4 and TRBJ1-1; possibly TRBD1 for D (5 bases). Trimming removed 1 base from V and 6 bases from J, with 12 bases in between. The CDR3 totals 14 residues. CDR3 loop: CASSLVPGFPEAFF. In nucleotides, the CDR3 is TGTGCCAGCAGTTTAGTGCCAGGGTTTCCTGAAGCTTTCTTT.

In its sample, this clonotype was seen many times. This chain links TRBV12-3 or TRBV12-4 with TRBJ1-2; 8 bases fit TRBD1. This CDR3 spans 16 amino acids. V was pared by 5 bases and J by 2 bases, with 10 bases of the junction left unmatched. CDR3 in DNA: TGTGCCAGCAGTGCTGGCCCCAGGGGGCGGAACTATGGCTACACCTTC. It translates to CASSAGPRGRNYGYTF.

V and J are TRBV4-2 and TRBJ2-2; the D gene could be TRBD1 or TRBD2 (6 bases each). CDR3 length: 18 residues. The ends were cut back, 0 bases at V and 3 bases at J, with 17 bases in the middle. CDR1 is LGHNA, CDR2 YNFKEQ, per germline. The CDR3 sequence is CASSQERRAGAYTGELFF. The CDR3 nucleotides read TGTGCCAGCAGCCAAGAAAGGAGGGCAGGGGCGTACACCGGGGAGCTGTTTTTT.

The chain recombines TRBV2 with TRBJ1-2, with D uncertain. Germline V lookup: CDR1 SNHLY, CDR2 FYNNEI. The CDR3 consists of 12 residues. The V gene lost 9 bases and the J gene lost 4 bases, with 12 bases spanning the gap. CDR3 sequence reads: CASAGETYGYTF. CDR3 nucleotide sequence: TGTGCCAGTGCCGGGGAGACCTATGGCTACACCTTC. The full variable domain, rest sourced from reference TRBV2 and TRBJ1-2, is EPEVTQTPSHQVTQMGQEVILRCVPISNHLYFYWYRQILGQKVEFLVSFYNNEISEKSEIFDDQFSVERPDGSNFTLKIRSTKLEDSAMYFCASAGETYGYTFGSGTRLTVV.